The source of this TCR beta chain is a study of T cell changes during pregnancy in multiple sclerosis. V was trimmed by 1 base and J by 4 bases, leaving 16 bases between them. The CDR3 sequence is 16 residues long. Per the germline V gene, CDR1 is LGHNT and CDR2 is FRNRAP. The count of this clone is one. Here immunoSEQ multiplex PCR was the method, and the copy in TCRdb shows in-frame clones only, minus some. Among approximately 33,000 clones listed, about 86% were seen once. The sample here was CD4+ T cells from peripheral blood mononuclear cells, taken in the first trimester of pregnancy. The chain is built from TRBV12-5 and TRBJ2-5; D may be TRBD2 (7 bases). This sequence originates from a female donor in good health, enrolled as a control in a pregnancy study. The CDR3 region is CASGLGLVAGAETQYF. The CDR3, as DNA: TGTGCTAGTGGTTTGGGACTAGTGGCGGGGGCAGAGACCCAGTACTTC.